The 32 T cell receptor beta chains below were found in one sample sequenced in a study of regulatory T cells in long-lasting Graves disease. Time point noted: newly diagnosed GD, antithyroid drugs for less than 3 months. RNA isolated from PBMCs was used to make the TCR library. HTBI primers from iRepertoire and Arm-PCR of CDR3 regions yielded the TCR beta libraries. TCRdb used MiXCR to reprocess the multiplex PCR reads, holding one entry per CDR3 protein. In the table there are hundreds of thousands of distinct CDR3 sequences, 9.5% to 15% of which are singletons. The data were also submitted as part of a second study, on T cells in Graves' hyperthyroidism and ophthalmopathy.

Sample: peripheral blood mononuclear cells (PBMCs), taken at new diagnosis, from a patient treated with antithyroid drugs. These TCRs come from a woman in her 30s with Graves disease.

The chain recombines TRBV6-5 with TRBJ2-7; D is possibly TRBD1 (5 bases). V lost 0 bases and J 6 bases, leaving 9 bases between the germline ends. This CDR3 comprises 13 residues. The germline V gene has CDR1 MNHEY and CDR2 SVGAGI. CDR3 loop: CASSYSQGTEQYF. The CDR3 coding sequence is TGTGCCAGCAGTTACTCCCAGGGAACCGAGCAGTACTTC.

This clonotype was detected many times. The rearrangement uses TRBV20-1 and TRBJ1-1; D might be TRBD1 (6 bases). This CDR3 comprises 15 residues. Deletions cut 5 bases from V and 0 bases from J, with 16 bases between. Germline CDR1 reads DFQATT; CDR2 reads SNEGSKA (reference sequence). CDR3 residues: CSAPGWGGLNTEAFF. The CDR3 bases are TGCAGTGCTCCAGGTTGGGGGGGCCTGAACACTGAAGCTTTCTTT.

The genes are TRBV3-1 and TRBJ2-5; the D is unclear. CDR1 LGHDT and CDR2 YNNKEL come from the germline V gene (reference sequence). This CDR3 contains 16 residues. V shed 0 bases and J shed 0 bases, with 11 bases lying between them. The CDR3 reads CASSQDWPGNQETQYF. CDR3 sequence (DNA): TGTGCCAGCAGCCAAGATTGGCCGGGTAACCAAGAGACCCAGTACTTC.

This chain connects TRBV29-1 to TRBJ2-3; tentative D call: TRBD2 (5 bases). Germline V lookup: CDR1 SQVTM, CDR2 ANQGSEA. CDR3 length equals 14 residues. Trimming cost V 5 bases and J 2 bases, with 14 bases left between them. The CDR3 protein is CSVCSSGYTDTQYF. The CDR3 DNA follows: TGCAGCGTTTGTTCCAGCGGATACACAGATACGCAGTATTTT.

The V call is TRBV5-1, the J call TRBJ2-2, with D hard to call. In germline, CDR1 is SGHRS, CDR2 YFSETQ. The CDR3 sequence is 16 residues long. Trimming took 0 bases from V and 6 from J, leaving 15 bases between them. CDR3 sequence (DNA): TGCGCCAGCAGCTTGGCCCCGATCACGAGTCCCGGGGAGCTGTTTTTT. It is translated as CASSLAPITSPGELFF.

Comment on this clonotype: A read error may explain this, as a much larger clone is one base away. The chain uses TRBV18 and TRBJ2-1; no definite D call. The DNA end is more similar to TRBJ2-5, so the J call may be wrong. Germline CDR1 is KGHSH and CDR2 is LQKENI. The CDR3 extends over 16 amino acids. In nucleotides, the CDR3 is TGTGCCAGCTCATCACCGTCTCGTGCTCTCCAAGAGACCCAGTACTTC. Translation: CASSSPSRALQETQYF.

This clonotype was detected ten times or more. The chain is built from TRBV2 and TRBJ1-1; D uncertain. The length of the CDR3 is 13 residues. Trimming cost V 8 bases and J 0 bases, with 10 bases left between them. Germline V gene lookup returns CDR1 SNHLY and CDR2 FYNNEI. CDR3 sequence: CASGVDMNTEAFF. The CDR3 DNA follows: TGTGCCAGCGGGGTAGACATGAACACTGAAGCTTTCTTT.

This clonotype was counted between two and nine times. The CDR3 DNA follows: TGTGCCAGCAGTGAAGCAGGGCACGCGGGAGCGAATACGCAGTATTTT. Protein sequence: CASSEAGHAGANTQYF. The chain couples TRBV6-1 to TRBJ2-3, with 7 bases fitting TRBD2. With 0 bases clipped from V and 7 bases from J, the junction kept 10 bases outside the gene matches. CDR3 length: 16 residues. Looked up from germline, CDR1 is MNHNS and CDR2 is SASEGT.

This clonotype was seen many times. The J gene is TRBJ2-1, the V gene TRBV10-2; D is unresolved. CDR1 WSHSY and CDR2 SAAADI come from the germline V gene. This CDR3 has 16 residues. Trimming took off 1 base at V and 4 bases at J, with 14 bases between the two ends. This CDR3 reads CASSEYVLGLYNEQFF. The DNA of the CDR3 is TGCGCCAGCAGTGAGTATGTCCTCGGGTTATACAATGAGCAGTTCTTC.

This clonotype was seen many times. This sequence joins TRBV10-3 and TRBJ2-2; perhaps TRBD2 as D (6 bases). Germline CDR1 reads ENHRY; CDR2 reads SYGVKD. V dropped 0 bases and J dropped 5 bases, with 10 bases sitting between them. The CDR3 totals 15 residues. The CDR3 DNA reads TGTGCCATCAGTGAGTCCGGGAGTTGGACCGGGGAGCTGTTTTTT. Its protein product is CAISESGSWTGELFF.

This clonotype was seen a single time. J is TRBJ2-3 and V is TRBV9; D ambiguous. CDR1 is SGDLS, CDR2 YYNGEE, per germline. The CDR3 spans 11 residues. V was clipped by 7 bases and J by 6 bases, with 9 bases between them. The CDR3 region is CASGPWDTQYF. CDR3 nucleotides: TGTGCCAGCGGACCGTGGGATACGCAGTATTTT.

A few counts support this clonotype. V gene TRBV4-2 combines with J gene TRBJ2-1, with 12 positions matching TRBD2. CDR3 length: 21 amino acids. The trim removed 2 bases at V and 8 bases at J, leaving 22 bases unmatched. Per germline, CDR1 LGHNA and CDR2 YNFKEQ. The CDR3 DNA follows: TGTGCCAGCAGCCAAAGTTCGGGACTCACGGGACTAGCGGGTATGGGGGATGAGCAGTTCTTC. It specifies CASSQSSGLTGLAGMGDEQFF.

This clonotype has ten or more counts. The chain links TRBV11-3 to TRBJ2-7, with 7 bases fitting TRBD1. In germline, CDR1 is SGHNT, CDR2 YENEEA. CDR3 length equals 16 residues. V was pared by 0 bases and J by 4 bases, with 9 bases of the junction left unmatched. CDR3 amino acids: CASSLDLRQGYYEQYF. The CDR3 DNA reads as TGTGCCAGCAGCTTAGACCTCCGACAGGGATATTACGAGCAGTACTTC.

This clonotype showed up many times. This chain links TRBV7-9 with TRBJ1-4; 8 bases map to TRBD1. The CDR3 has 14 amino acids. V dropped 5 bases and J dropped 5; count of bases not matched to a gene: 4. Looked up from germline, CDR1 is SEHNR and CDR2 is FQNEAQ (reference sequence). The CDR3 region is CASSPGQANEKLFF. In nucleotides, the CDR3 is TGTGCCAGCAGCCCGGGACAGGCGAATGAAAAACTGTTTTTT.

The sample holds a few counts of this clonotype. The chain uses TRBV7-9 and TRBJ1-3; no definite D call. From germline, CDR1 is SEHNR and CDR2 FQNEAQ (reference sequence). The CDR3 totals 13 residues. V gave up 5 bases and J gave up 4 bases, with 9 bases separating them. The DNA of the CDR3 is TGTGCCAGCAGCCGGACCTTAGGAAACACCATATATTTT. Translation: CASSRTLGNTIYF.

The chain couples TRBV7-9 to TRBJ1-2, with a weak D call TRBD1 (6 bases). Between the trimmed V and J ends, which lost 6 bases and 0 bases, there was a span of 14 bases. The CDR3 has 15 residues. In germline, CDR1 is SEHNR, CDR2 FQNEAQ (reference sequence). CDR3 in amino acids: CASRTQGIANYGYTF. The CDR3 region has the DNA TGTGCCAGCAGGACGCAGGGGATCGCTAACTATGGCTACACCTTC.

This clonotype was detected ten times or more. This sequence joins TRBV11-2 and TRBJ2-5; D not certain. V was pared by 0 bases and J by 7 bases, with 15 bases between. The CDR3 is 15 amino acids. CDR1 is SGHAT and CDR2 is FQNNGV in the germline V gene. CDR3: CASSLDLDGHRTQYF. CDR3 coding DNA: TGTGCCAGCAGCTTAGATTTGGACGGTCATCGGACCCAGTACTTC.

This clonotype was picked up many times. J is TRBJ1-1 and V is TRBV20-1; the D gene is possibly TRBD1 (5 bases). With 2 bases removed from V and 3 bases from J, the gap between germline ends came to 13 bases. Germline assignment: CDR1 DFQATT and CDR2 SNEGSKA (reference sequence). This CDR3 is built from 14 residues. Here the CDR3 reads CSARIMGRYTEAFF. The CDR3 DNA follows: TGCAGTGCTAGAATTATGGGGCGGTACACTGAAGCTTTCTTT.

About this clonotype itself: Without the conserved terminal phenylalanine or tryptophan, this CDR3 likely stems from a read error. The chain joins TRBV7-9 to TRBJ1-2; 7 bases align to TRBD1. This CDR3 has 13 amino acids. The V gene's germline CDR1 is SEHNR and CDR2 FQNEAQ (reference sequence). Germline trimming cut 3 bases from V and 2 bases from J; bases unmatched to any gene: 0. The CDR3 spells CASSLGQNYGYTL. The DNA for the CDR3 is TGTGCCAGCAGCTTGGGACAGAACTATGGCTACACCCTC.

Notes on this clonotype: Being one base from a much bigger clone, this may be a read error. The CDR3 sequence: CAGSLARGQEQYF. The CDR3 coding sequence is TGTGCCGGCAGCTTAGCCCGGGGGCAAGAACAGTACTTC. This chain joins TRBV11-2 and TRBJ2-7, with D perhaps given as TRBD1 or TRBD2 (6 bases each). This CDR3 has 13 amino acids. Germline CDR1 and CDR2: SGHAT and FQNNGV. Based on the CDR3 plus reference TRBV11-2 and TRBJ2-7, the full variable domain is EAGVAQSPRYKIIEKRQSVAFWCNPISGHATLYWYQQILGQGPKLLIQFQNNGVVDDSQLPKDRFSAERLKGVDSTLKIQPAKLEDSAVYLCAGSLARGQEQYFGPGTRLTVT.

This clonotype was found many times. This chain links TRBV28 with TRBJ1-5, with D maybe TRBD1 (6 bases). Between the trimmed V and J ends, which lost 6 bases and 1 base, there was a span of 16 bases. CDR3 size: 16 residues. The germline V gene encodes CDR1 MDHEN and CDR2 SYDVKM. The CDR3 loop is CASSPIKGDSNQPQHF. The CDR3 nucleotides are TGTGCCAGCAGCCCGATAAAGGGGGACAGCAATCAGCCCCAGCATTTT.

This clonotype came up many times. The chain joins TRBV3-1 to TRBJ1-1; D remains ambiguous. This CDR3 has 14 residues. V was cut by 2 bases and J by 6 bases, with 13 bases left in between. Germline-derived CDR1 and CDR2 are LGHDT and YNNKEL (reference sequence). CDR3 sequence reads: CASSQSATAAEAFF. In DNA, the CDR3 is TGTGCCAGCAGCCAATCCGCTACCGCCGCTGAAGCTTTCTTT.

The chain couples TRBV5-1 to TRBJ2-1, with unresolved D. The V end lost 4 bases, the J end lost 7 bases, and 12 bases lay between the germline ends. Germline lookup yields CDR1 SGHRS and CDR2 YFSETQ. This CDR3 has 13 residues. CDR3 coding DNA: TGCGCCAGCAGCAATGACCCTTGGAATGAGCAGTTCTTC. As protein: CASSNDPWNEQFF.

This clonotype was detected many times. One end of the junction varies from germline; a read error may be responsible. This chain joins TRBV5-1 and TRBJ1-2; D might be TRBD1 (6 bases). CDR1 and CDR2 (germline): SGHRS, YFSETQ. The length of the CDR3 is 14 residues. The DNA for the CDR3 is TGTGCCAGCAGCTTAGGGGGGCTGAGCTATGGCTACACCTTC. Its protein is CASSLGGLSYGYTF.

Ten or more counts support this clonotype. This chain joins TRBV28 and TRBJ1-6, with a tentative D call TRBD1 (6 bases). This CDR3 contains 16 residues. CDR1 and CDR2 (germline): MDHEN, SYDVKM. V was clipped by 1 base and J by 7 bases, with 14 bases between them. CDR3 protein: CASSLSRTVKNSPLHF. DNA for the CDR3: TGTGCCAGCAGTTTATCCAGGACAGTTAAGAATTCACCCCTCCACTTT.

Many counts were recorded for this clonotype. This CDR3 is CASRSGGGANTGELFF. The DNA for the CDR3 is TGTGCCAGCAGGTCCGGGGGGGGCGCGAACACCGGGGAGCTGTTTTTT. J is TRBJ2-2 and V is TRBV28; TRBD2 matches at 8 bases. This CDR3 is 16 amino acids long. The V gene end was trimmed by 6 bases and the J gene end by 0 bases; junction bases not matched to a gene: 6. Germline CDR1 reads MDHEN; CDR2 reads SYDVKM.

The sample holds a few counts of this clonotype. The chain links TRBV7-2 to TRBJ2-2; 8 bases agree with TRBD2. Germline CDR1 is SGHTA and CDR2 is FQGNSA. The CDR3 is 15 residues long. With 0 bases clipped from V and 5 bases from J, the junction kept 2 bases outside the gene matches. The CDR3, as DNA: TGTGCCAGCAGCTTAGCGCGGGGGGCGACCGGGGAGCTGTTTTTT. Translation: CASSLARGATGELFF.

The sample holds many counts of this clonotype. The chain has TRBV3-1 and TRBJ2-7; D is unresolved. The germline gives CDR1 LGHDT, CDR2 YNNKEL (reference sequence). The CDR3 loop spans 11 amino acids. The V and J ends lost 2 bases and 6 bases respectively, with 5 bases between them. The CDR3, as DNA: TGTGCCAGCAGCCAATTTTCCGAGCAGTACTTC. Protein product: CASSQFSEQYF.

This clonotype occurred a few times. The V call is TRBV15, the J call TRBJ2-7; weak D call: TRBD2 (5 bases). CDR1 is LNHNV and CDR2 is YYDKDF in the germline V gene (reference sequence). The CDR3 spans 12 residues. V lost 5 bases to trimming and J lost 6 bases, with 11 bases between them. The CDR3 DNA reads TGTGCCACCAGCGCGGGCGGGCTCGAGCAGTACTTC. The encoded protein is CATSAGGLEQYF.

Concerning this clonotype itself: This could be a read error, since a much larger clone is one nucleotide away. This chain links TRBV12-3 or TRBV12-4 with TRBJ2-4; 7 positions agree with TRBD1. The CDR3 has 13 amino acids. The CDR3 DNA sequence: TGTGCCAGCAGTTTTTTACAGGGGTATGGCTACGCCTTC. The encoded protein is CASSFLQGYGYAF.

This clonotype was recorded many times. The chain couples TRBV27 to TRBJ1-5; D gene uncertain. Germline-derived CDR1 and CDR2 are MNHEY and SMNVEV (reference sequence). Trimming left V 3 bases short and J 0 bases short, with 6 bases between. The CDR3 totals 14 residues. This CDR3 is CASSFGSSNQPQHF. CDR3 nucleotide sequence: TGTGCCAGCAGTTTCGGGAGTAGCAATCAGCCCCAGCATTTT.

In its sample, this clonotype was seen many times. The chain joins TRBV2 to TRBJ2-7, with TRBD2 matching over 8 bases. CDR3 length equals 15 residues. The J segment lost 8 bases and the V segment lost 6 bases, leaving 15 bases of the junction unmatched. Germline CDR1 is SNHLY and CDR2 is FYNNEI. CDR3 bases: TGTGCCAGCAGAGACTTTCTGGCGGGAGGACCTAAGCAGTACTTC. Its protein product is CASRDFLAGGPKQYF.